The sequence of this T cell receptor beta chain was determined in a study of T cells in Graves' hyperthyroidism and ophthalmopathy. There were TCR beta CDR3 regions amplified from RNA transcripts. A set of HTBI primers served as the primers for a first-round RT-PCR of the TCR CDR3. TCRdb called the multiplex PCR reads again in MiXCR, with one record for every CDR3 protein. This sample yields around 400,000 distinct CDR3 sequences, of which roughly 15% are seen a single time; around 20% belongs to the top ten. Patients with ophthalmopathy all had a Clinical Activity Score of at least 3, a NOSPECS grade of at least 4 and duration under 3 months. Diagnoses used clinical symptoms, serum thyroxine and TRAb, thyroid ultrasound and orbital computed tomography. Out of 10 ml of fresh peripheral blood came the PBMCs. There are many counts of this clonotype. As yet, its antigen is unknown. General study points: Blood also showed most of the thyroid clonotypes that were expanded above 0.001.

The sequence was obtained from a woman aged 55-69 years with Graves' ophthalmopathy. Sequenced material: blood.

DNA of the CDR3: TGCAGTGCTAGAGAGGGGCGGGCAGGGGGCACAGATACGCAGTATTTT. As protein: CSAREGRAGGTDTQYF. The J gene is TRBJ2-3, the V gene TRBV20-1, with D possibly TRBD1 on 6 matching bases. Trimming removed 0 bases from V and 1 base from J, with 14 bases in between. The CDR3 spans 16 residues. Per germline, CDR1 DFQATT and CDR2 SNEGSKA (reference sequence).